Given below is one TCR beta chain in context. Under the authors' procedure: Productive clonotypes were detectable down to 2.59 x 10-5 frequency. This table comes from immunoSEQ multiplex PCR, and its TCRdb copy is limited to in-frame clones, with some not included. V and J calls and clone size are given by that table; D and trimming were obtained from the DNA. The sample lists tens of thousands of clones, over 80% seen once, with 8.6% in the top ten. This sample is part of a study of STAT5B mutations in CD4+ large granular lymphocyte leukemia. About the research overall: Healthy donors showed HLA-associated enrichment of the CDR3 'QG' motif.

V shed 4 bases and J shed 6 bases, with 16 bases lying between them. The CDR3 length is 14 residues. Germline CDR1 LGHNA, CDR2 YNFKEQ. This chain connects TRBV4-2 to TRBJ2-7; maybe TRBD1 (6 bases). Source material: CD4+ T cells from blood buffy coats. The receptor was derived from a human donor in good health. This CDR3 reads CASSPPRDTLEQYF. CDR3 coding DNA: TGTGCCAGCAGCCCCCCCCGGGACACCCTCGAGCAGTACTTC.